The next 5 T cell receptor beta chains were all read from a single sample in a study of CD8 T cell repertoires and HIV-1 epitope variants. Repertoires were generated with immunoSEQ multiplex PCR, while TCRdb's copy carries only in-frame clones and drops some. This table holds a few thousand clones, 65% to 75% found once. The antigens these receptors bind are not known. Sample: cultured CD8+ T cells derived from PBMCs. Receptor source: a male donor with HIV.

This clone has just a few counts. The chain carries TRBV27 and TRBJ2-7; 11 nucleotides line up with TRBD2. The CDR3 is 15 amino acids. Germline CDR1 and CDR2: MNHEY and SMNVEV (reference sequence). J gave up 3 bases and V 6 bases, and 7 bases lay outside the gene matches. CDR3 DNA sequence: TGTGCCAGCAGACTCCCCGGGACTAGCGGCTACGAGCAGTACTTC. Its translation: CASRLPGTSGYEQYF.

V gene TRBV27 combines with J gene TRBJ2-1; possible D gene TRBD2, 6 bases. The length of the CDR3 is 15 residues. V dropped 0 bases and J dropped 6 bases, with 12 bases sitting between them. Looked up from germline, CDR1 is MNHEY and CDR2 is SMNVEV (reference sequence). The CDR3 loop is CASSLSSSGGNEQFF. The CDR3 region has the DNA TGTGCCAGCAGTTTATCATCCTCCGGGGGCAATGAGCAGTTCTTC.

The chain has TRBV28 and TRBJ2-3; 8 bases line up with TRBD2. The CDR3 runs to 15 residues. CDR1 and CDR2 from the germline V gene are MDHEN and SYDVKM. V was pared by 1 base and J by 5 bases, with 5 bases of the junction left unmatched. The CDR3 nucleotides are TGTGCCAGCAGTTTATTCGCGGGAGGTGTAGATACGCAGTATTTT. It codes for CASSLFAGGVDTQYF.

This clone has only a few counts. The rearrangement links TRBV7-9 to TRBJ2-1; D may correspond to TRBD1 or TRBD2 (5 bases each). The CDR3 extends over 15 amino acids. Germline V gives CDR1 SEHNR, CDR2 FQNEAQ (reference sequence). V gave up 1 base and J gave up 0 bases, with 7 bases separating them. CDR3 DNA sequence: TGTGCCAGCAGCTTAGAGGGGAGCTCCTACAATGAGCAGTTCTTC. This gives the protein CASSLEGSSYNEQFF. Using reference TRBV7-9 and TRBJ2-1 for the parts outside the CDR3, the full variable domain is DTGVSQNPRHKITKRGQNVTFRCDPISEHNRLYWYRQTLGQGPEFLTYFQNEAQLEKSRLLSDRFSAERPKGSFSTLEIQRTEQGDSAMYLCASSLEGSSYNEQFFGPGTRLTVL.

The chain joins TRBV5-1 to TRBJ2-2, with D possibly matching TRBD1 (6 bases). The length of the CDR3 is 14 residues. The V end was cut by 4 bases, the J end by 6 bases, with 13 bases between. Germline V gene data show CDR1 as SGHRS and CDR2 as YFSETQ. The CDR3: CASSGEQGSGELFF. In DNA, the CDR3 is TGCGCCAGCAGCGGCGAACAGGGCTCCGGGGAGCTGTTTTTT. Together with reference TRBV5-1 and TRBJ2-2, the CDR3 gives the full variable domain: KAGVTQTPRYLIKTRGQQVTLSCSPISGHRSVSWYQQTPGQGLQFLFEYFSETQRNKGNFPGRFSGRQFSNSRSEMNVSTLELGDSALYLCASSGEQGSGELFFGEGSRLTVL.